These 10 T cell receptor beta chains originate from one sample sequenced in a study of blood T cell repertoires in COVID-19. Method: immunoSEQ multiplex PCR; TCRdb's copy keeps in-frame clones and lacks some. The profile shows under 85,000 clones, around 83% of them singletons. The sequencing input was peripheral blood. The receptor source for this set is a man aged 50-60 years with active COVID-19.

The chain carries TRBV27 and TRBJ2-3; TRBD2 aligns across 13 bases. The germline gives CDR1 MNHEY, CDR2 SMNVEV (reference sequence). The CDR3 covers 15 residues. V was pared by 7 bases and J by 4 bases, with 5 bases of the junction left unmatched. The CDR3 is CASKGLAGDPDTQYF. CDR3 DNA sequence: TGTGCCAGCAAAGGACTAGCGGGAGACCCAGATACGCAGTATTTT.

The V and J genes are TRBV6-5 and TRBJ1-2; TRBD1 matches 11 bases. There are 15 residues in the CDR3. Germline V lookup: CDR1 MNHEY, CDR2 SVGAGI. Trimming at V came to 6 bases and at J to 4 bases, leaving 7 bases not matched to a gene. The CDR3 loop is CASRGTGGNGYGYTF. The CDR3 region has the DNA TGTGCCAGCAGGGGGACAGGGGGTAATGGCTATGGCTACACCTTC.

The chain uses TRBV29-1 and TRBJ2-3; 10 nucleotides align to TRBD2. The germline V gene encodes CDR1 SQVTM and CDR2 ANQGSEA. Losses at the gene ends were 3 bases for V and 2 bases for J; bases not matched to a gene: 14. This CDR3 comprises 18 residues. The CDR3 sequence is CSVDRVRLAGILTDTQYF. The CDR3 DNA reads as TGCAGCGTTGACAGGGTCCGACTAGCGGGTATCCTCACAGATACGCAGTATTTT.

This chain connects TRBV28 to TRBJ2-7; 11 nucleotides match TRBD2. Germline V gives CDR1 MDHEN, CDR2 SYDVKM. The CDR3 spans 19 residues. Trimming at V came to 6 bases and at J to 1 base, leaving 17 bases not matched to a gene. The chain's CDR3 is CASRPGGLAAPSGSYEQYF. The CDR3, as DNA: TGTGCCAGCAGGCCGGGGGGACTAGCGGCTCCGTCGGGGTCCTACGAGCAGTACTTC.

The rearrangement links TRBV11-2 to TRBJ2-5, with TRBD1 identical over 7 bases. Looked up from germline, CDR1 is SGHAT and CDR2 is FQNNGV. V shed 1 base and J 3 bases; nucleotides not matched to a gene: 2. The CDR3 covers 14 residues. The CDR3 nucleotides are TGTGCCAGCAGCTTAGGGGGGACAGAAGAGACCCAGTACTTC. Translation: CASSLGGTEETQYF. Together with reference TRBV11-2 and TRBJ2-5, the CDR3 gives the full variable domain: EAGVAQSPRYKIIEKRQSVAFWCNPISGHATLYWYQQILGQGPKLLIQFQNNGVVDDSQLPKDRFSAERLKGVDSTLKIQPAKLEDSAVYLCASSLGGTEETQYFGPGTRLLVL.

The CDR3 protein is CASSTGRNSPLHF. In nucleotides, the CDR3 is TGTGCCAGCAGCACGGGGAGGAATTCACCCCTCCACTTT. The chain recombines TRBV7-2 with TRBJ1-6; D gene ambiguous. This CDR3 comprises 13 residues. CDR1 SGHTA and CDR2 FQGNSA come from the germline V gene. V lost 5 bases, J lost 7 bases, and 9 bases lay in between.

This chain uses TRBV15 with TRBJ2-7; 8 bases map to TRBD2. J was trimmed by 0 bases and V by 0 bases; bases with no gene match: 4. Germline lookup yields CDR1 LNHNV and CDR2 YYDKDF (reference sequence). The length of the CDR3 is 16 residues. CDR3 coding DNA: TGTGCCACCAGCAGAGACGGGAGGGAGGGCTCCTACGAGCAGTACTTC. Translation: CATSRDGREGSYEQYF.

The V and J genes are TRBV30 and TRBJ2-6, with D perhaps matching TRBD2 (7 bases). The length of the CDR3 is 16 residues. Trimming pared 4 bases from V and 2 bases from J, leaving 15 bases between. Germline V gives CDR1 GTSNPN, CDR2 SVGIG (reference sequence). The CDR3 here is CAWKGGARTGANVLTF. The CDR3 DNA reads as TGTGCCTGGAAAGGGGGGGCGCGGACTGGGGCCAACGTCCTGACTTTC.

This clone was detected once. V and J are TRBV3-1 (or the pseudogene TRBV3-2) and TRBJ2-5; perhaps TRBD2 as D (7 bases). Trimming pared 3 bases from V and 2 bases from J, leaving 19 bases between. The length of the CDR3 is 17 residues. Per the germline V gene, CDR1 is LGHDT and CDR2 is YNNKEL (reference sequence). CDR3 amino acids: CASSHYWEGHGQETQYF. CDR3 bases: TGTGCCAGCAGCCACTACTGGGAGGGACACGGTCAAGAGACCCAGTACTTC.

The chain carries TRBV19 and TRBJ1-1; 11 bases are a match to TRBD1. This CDR3 is 13 amino acids long. V shed 8 bases and J 5 bases; nucleotides not matched to a gene: 4. Germline CDR1 is LNHDA and CDR2 is SQIVND (reference sequence). The CDR3 loop reads CASGDRGATEAFF. CDR3 sequence (DNA): TGTGCCAGTGGGGACAGGGGGGCGACTGAAGCTTTCTTT.